These T cell receptor beta chains were read from a single sample in a study of shared clonotypes between healthy human individuals. The repertoire was sequenced with immunoSEQ multiplex PCR; TCRdb's copy has only in-frame clones and lacks some. The table lists 650,000 to 700,000 clones, about nine tenths of them singletons, with approximately 35% in the top ten. Sequenced: memory CD8+ T cells from PBMCs. The receptors derive from a man between 18 and 29 years old in good health. Some clones in this sample may be carry-over from other donors' samples. Each CDR3 is given with its conserved first and last residue. A D gene is named only where the DNA matches it firmly.

CDR3 protein | J gene | CDR3 length | V gene | D gene
CASSLLAGDEQFF | TRBJ2-1 | 13 | TRBV5-1 | NA
CASSSRGGRTEAFF | TRBJ1-1 | 14 | TRBV28 | NA
CASTLQGVQDTQYF | TRBJ2-3 | 14 | TRBV7-9 | TRBD1
CASSILAGDLYNEQFF | TRBJ2-1 | 16 | TRBV25-1 | TRBD2
CASSRTGGRRMNTEAFF | TRBJ1-1 | 17 | TRBV7-8 | TRBD1
CASAAGGGTGELFF | TRBJ2-2 | 14 | TRBV27 | TRBD1
CATSSIQPGYTF | TRBJ1-2 | 12 | TRBV30 | NA
CASSSRAPNPELFF | TRBJ2-2 | 14 | TRBV5-1 | NA
CASSIGTWDRGWNEQFF | TRBJ2-1 | 17 | TRBV19 | TRBD1
CASSIATYNEQFF | TRBJ2-1 | 13 | TRBV27 | NA
CATSPVLGEINYGYTF | TRBJ1-2 | 16 | TRBV27 | NA
CASSGETSGRHEQYF | TRBJ2-7 | 15 | TRBV2 | TRBD2
CASRPSTGYPDTQYF | TRBJ2-3 | 15 | TRBV13 | TRBD1
CASSSMTSYNEQFF | TRBJ2-1 | 14 | TRBV7-8 | NA
CASSIQGGNYGYTF | TRBJ1-2 | 14 | TRBV19 | NA
CASSFRQDPSYEQYF | TRBJ2-7 | 15 | TRBV28 | NA
CASSRLPREDQPQHF | TRBJ1-5 | 15 | TRBV7-6 | NA
CATSSLGPTRGEQYF | TRBJ2-7 | 15 | TRBV15 | TRBD1
CASRGGGNTEAFF | TRBJ1-1 | 13 | TRBV2 | NA
CASSPENYGYTF | TRBJ1-2 | 12 | TRBV18 | NA
CASREATGLCLQHF | TRBJ1-5 | 14 | TRBV19 | NA
CASSFFTGANNEQFF | TRBJ2-1 | 15 | TRBV27 | TRBD1